The 30 T cell receptor beta chains below were found in one sample sequenced in a study of T cell responses to AZD1222 COVID-19 vaccine. Sequenced by immunoSEQ multiplex PCR; TCRdb stores in-frame clones only, minus some. This sample has 90,000 to 130,000 clones, with around 90% found just once. The sample consisted of peripheral blood, taken 28 days after the second AZD1222 dose. These receptors were collected from an adult who received the AZD1222 COVID-19 vaccine.

The chain carries TRBV30 and TRBJ1-2, with D hard to call. The CDR3 covers 13 residues. V lost 3 bases and J 8 bases, leaving 16 bases between the germline ends. Germline CDR1 GTSNPN, CDR2 SVGIG (reference sequence). Here the CDR3 reads CAWRSTHAGGYTF. CDR3 nucleotide sequence: TGTGCCTGGAGGTCGACCCACGCGGGGGGCTACACCTTC.

The V and J genes are TRBV11-1 and TRBJ1-2, with a tentative D call TRBD1 (5 bases). The germline V gene has CDR1 SGHAT and CDR2 FQDESV (reference sequence). Trimming took off 5 bases at V and 8 bases at J, with 15 bases between the two ends. This CDR3 has 13 residues. The CDR3 DNA sequence: TGTGCCAGCAGCCCAGATGGGGCGCGGGGCTACACCTTC. It yields the protein CASSPDGARGYTF.

On this clone itself: Other DNA sequences in this sample translate to the same CDR3. This chain uses TRBV21-1 with TRBJ2-7; the table's D call, TRBD2, was not checked against the DNA. TRBV21-1 is a pseudogene locus. This CDR3 comprises 17 residues. Here the CDR3 reads CASSNRLAGGPPGEQYF. CDR3 bases: TGTGCCAGCAGCAACCGACTAGCGGGGGGCCCCCCGGGAGAGCAGTACTTC.

This rearrangement joins TRBV7-2 to TRBJ2-7; 9 bases line up with TRBD1. The germline CDR1 and CDR2 sequences are SGHTA and FQGNSA. The junction had 8 bases not matched to a gene; V was cut back by 3 bases and J by 5 bases. This CDR3 region has 15 residues. CDR3 DNA sequence: TGTGCCAGCAGCTTCGACTCCGGGACAGGGAACGAGCAGTACTTC. Residues: CASSFDSGTGNEQYF.

The chain combines TRBV2 with TRBJ2-7; TRBD1 aligns across 7 bases. The CDR3 loop spans 17 amino acids. V was pared by 8 bases and J by 4 bases, with 20 bases of the junction left unmatched. Germline CDR1 is SNHLY and CDR2 is FYNNEI. The CDR3 region has the DNA TGTGCCAGCTACGTCCGCTCCCCCGGGACAGCATTTTACGAGCAGTACTTC. Translated: CASYVRSPGTAFYEQYF.

This chain links TRBV5-6 with TRBJ2-1, with D unresolved. The germline V and J ends were trimmed by 4 bases and 9 bases, with 14 bases remaining between them. CDR1 is SGHDT and CDR2 is YYEEEE in the germline V gene. The length of the CDR3 is 13 residues. Written as DNA, the CDR3 is TGTGCCAGCAGCCCATACTATTTGAGTGAGCAGTTCTTC. Its protein product is CASSPYYLSEQFF.

This chain joins TRBV14 and TRBJ2-7, with 10 bases identical to TRBD1. This CDR3 spans 14 amino acids. Unmatched junction bases numbered 6, after V lost 6 bases and J lost 4 bases. From germline, CDR1 is SGHDN and CDR2 FVKESK. Here the CDR3 DNA reads TGTGCCAGCAGACGGACAGGGGGGGATTACGAGCAGTACTTC. It is translated as CASRRTGGDYEQYF.

This rearrangement joins TRBV18 to TRBJ2-3; 10 bases align to TRBD2. Unmatched junction bases numbered 5, after V lost 1 base and J lost 1 base. Germline CDR1 and CDR2: KGHSH and LQKENI. This CDR3 has 17 amino acids. CDR3 bases: TGTGCCAGCTCACCACTGTCTAGCGGGGGTGGCACAGATACGCAGTATTTT. Its protein product is CASSPLSSGGGTDTQYF.

V is TRBV4-2 and J is TRBJ1-1; D call uncertain. V gave up 2 bases and J gave up 0 bases, with 10 bases separating them. This CDR3 has 15 amino acids. The germline gives CDR1 LGHNA, CDR2 YNFKEQ. CDR3 loop: CASSQRVSMNTEAFF. The CDR3 DNA follows: TGTGCCAGCAGCCAAAGGGTGTCCATGAACACTGAAGCTTTCTTT.

J is TRBJ1-5 and V is TRBV19; D gene ambiguous. CDR3 size: 15 residues. Trimming took 3 bases from V and 2 from J, leaving 11 bases between them. The germline gives CDR1 LNHDA, CDR2 SQIVND (reference sequence). CDR3 nucleotides: TGTGCCAGTAGTATCTATGGCCATGGCAATCAGCCCCAGCATTTT. It is translated as CASSIYGHGNQPQHF. Based on the CDR3 plus reference TRBV19 and TRBJ1-5, the full variable domain is DGGITQSPKYLFRKEGQNVTLSCEQNLNHDAMYWYRQDPGQGLRLIYYSQIVNDFQKGDIAEGYSVSREKKESFPLTVTSAQKNPTAFYLCASSIYGHGNQPQHFGDGTRLSIL.

J is TRBJ2-7 and V is TRBV9; 7 positions agree with TRBD1. V was pared by 5 bases and J by 2 bases, with 4 bases of the junction left unmatched. This CDR3 spans 13 amino acids. Germline lookup yields CDR1 SGDLS and CDR2 YYNGEE. The CDR3 is CASSQGQAYEQYF. The CDR3 DNA follows: TGTGCCAGCAGTCAAGGACAGGCCTACGAGCAGTACTTC. Drawing the rest from reference TRBV9 and TRBJ2-7, the complete variable domain is DSGVTQTPKHLITATGQRVTLRCSPRSGDLSVYWYQQSLDQGLQFLIQYYNGEERAKGNILERFSAQQFPDLHSELNLSSLELGDSALYFCASSQGQAYEQYFGPGTRLTVT.

The chain joins TRBV24-1 to TRBJ2-2; D ambiguous. Germline CDR1 reads KGHDR; CDR2 reads SFDVKD. This CDR3 spans 14 amino acids. V dropped 3 bases and J dropped 3 bases, with 7 bases sitting between them. The CDR3 is CATSDLWDTGELFF. The CDR3 DNA reads TGTGCCACCAGTGATCTTTGGGACACCGGGGAGCTGTTTTTT.

The V gene is TRBV11-2, the J gene TRBJ2-7; no firm D call. CDR1 is SGHAT, CDR2 FQNNGV, per germline. The CDR3 consists of 13 residues. Trimming removed 3 bases at V and 9 bases at J, with 15 bases between. The CDR3 nucleotides read TGTGCCAGCAGCTTTTCGGGCGGTGGTGTGCAGTACTTC. Its translation is CASSFSGGGVQYF. The full variable domain, with the rest looked up from reference TRBV11-2 and TRBJ2-7, is EAGVAQSPRYKIIEKRQSVAFWCNPISGHATLYWYQQILGQGPKLLIQFQNNGVVDDSQLPKDRFSAERLKGVDSTLKIQPAKLEDSAVYLCASSFSGGGVQYFGPGTRLTVT.

CDR3: CASSVIADTEAFF. DNA for the CDR3: TGTGCCAGCAGCGTAATAGCCGACACTGAAGCTTTCTTT. V is TRBV9 and J is TRBJ1-1, with unresolved D. Germline CDR1 and CDR2: SGDLS and YYNGEE. V lost 1 base and J lost 3, with 7 bases in between. This CDR3 spans 13 amino acids.

This clone was picked up a small number of times. This sequence joins TRBV5-4 and TRBJ2-3; 14 bases align to TRBD2. CDR3 length: 16 amino acids. Germline assignment: CDR1 SGHNT and CDR2 YYREEE (reference sequence). V lost 4 bases, J lost 5 bases, and 6 bases stayed unmatched. Here the CDR3 reads CASSIPGLAGVDTQYF. In DNA form, the CDR3 reads TGTGCCAGCAGCATACCGGGACTAGCGGGGGTAGATACGCAGTATTTT.

J is TRBJ1-2 and V is TRBV30; maybe TRBD1 (6 bases). V lost 2 bases to trimming and J lost 4 bases, with 11 bases between them. This CDR3 is built from 13 residues. Germline assignment: CDR1 GTSNPN and CDR2 SVGIG (reference sequence). The CDR3 DNA follows: TGTGCCTGGAGTACCCTACAGGGCTATGGCTACACCTTC. Translated: CAWSTLQGYGYTF.

This sequence joins TRBV23-1 and TRBJ1-5; TRBD1 agrees at 7 bases. TRBV23-1 is sorted into the ORF group, with uncertain function. This CDR3 region has 15 residues. The ends lost 3 bases at V and 2 bases at J; junction bases unmatched: 4. DNA of the CDR3: TGCGCCAGCAGTCAGTGCGGACAGGGCAATCAGCCCCAGCATTTT. Its translation: CASSQCGQGNQPQHF.

This clone was detected only once. V and J are TRBV5-8 and TRBJ1-2; no clear D. This CDR3 region has 15 residues. From germline, CDR1 is SGHTS and CDR2 YDEGEE. V was clipped by 0 bases and J by 0 bases, with 9 bases between them. CDR3 residues: CASSLVADSNYGYTF. The CDR3 bases are TGTGCCAGCAGCTTGGTCGCAGACTCTAACTATGGCTACACCTTC.

The rearrangement joins TRBV6-5 to TRBJ1-1, with D unclear. The CDR3 has 13 amino acids. V was pared by 2 bases and J by 1 base, with 5 bases between. Per the germline V gene, CDR1 is MNHEY and CDR2 is SVGAGI. The CDR3 spells CASSYAQNTEAFF. CDR3 nucleotide sequence: TGTGCCAGCAGTTACGCACAGAACACTGAAGCTTTCTTT.

The chain combines TRBV5-6 with TRBJ2-3; 7 nucleotides agree with TRBD1. Germline V lookup: CDR1 SGHDT, CDR2 YYEEEE. The CDR3 sequence is 14 residues long. Trimming at V came to 4 bases and at J to 6 bases, leaving 8 bases not matched to a gene. CDR3 region: CASSTRQGLDTQYF. In DNA, the CDR3 is TGTGCCAGCAGCACCAGACAGGGTTTGGATACGCAGTATTTT. Filled out from reference TRBV5-6 and TRBJ2-3, the complete variable domain reads DAGVTQSPTHLIKTRGQQVTLRCSPKSGHDTVSWYQQALGQGPQFIFQYYEEEERQRGNFPDRFSGHQFPNYSSELNVNALLLGDSALYLCASSTRQGLDTQYFGPGTRLTVL.

There are a few counts of this clone. The chain employs TRBV27 and TRBJ2-5, with 8 bases fitting TRBD2. V lost 8 bases, J lost 4 bases, and 9 bases stayed unmatched. CDR3 size: 14 residues. CDR1 and CDR2 from the germline V gene are MNHEY and SMNVEV (reference sequence). This CDR3 is CASSRAGAAETQYF. In DNA form, the CDR3 reads TGTGCCAGCTCCAGAGCGGGGGCCGCAGAGACCCAGTACTTC.

This clone was seen only a few times. V usage is TRBV19 and J usage is TRBJ1-1; maybe TRBD1 (5 bases). In germline, CDR1 is LNHDA, CDR2 SQIVND (reference sequence). Trimming shortened V by 7 bases and J by 4 bases, and 19 bases separated the two germline ends. This CDR3 has 15 amino acids. CDR3 amino acids: CASIWGDPGSTEAFF. CDR3 DNA sequence: TGTGCCAGTATTTGGGGGGACCCCGGCAGCACTGAAGCTTTCTTT.

The V call is TRBV6-5, the J call TRBJ1-5; D may be TRBD1 (5 bases). This CDR3 comprises 14 residues. V was cut by 7 bases and J by 2 bases, with 12 bases left in between. Germline CDR1 reads MNHEY; CDR2 reads SVGAGI. The CDR3 spells CASTGREGNQPQHF. CDR3 sequence (DNA): TGTGCCAGCACAGGGCGCGAGGGCAATCAGCCCCAGCATTTT.

V gene TRBV24-1 combines with J gene TRBJ2-1; D remains ambiguous. Between the trimmed V and J ends, which lost 4 bases and 7 bases, there was a span of 22 bases. From germline, CDR1 is KGHDR and CDR2 SFDVKD. There are 17 residues in the CDR3. The CDR3 is CATSDLASGLGLNEQFF. CDR3 sequence (DNA): TGTGCCACCAGTGACTTAGCATCCGGGCTAGGTCTGAATGAGCAGTTCTTC.

This rearrangement joins TRBV19 to TRBJ1-1; weak D call: TRBD1 (6 bases). The germline V gene encodes CDR1 LNHDA and CDR2 SQIVND (reference sequence). V lost 6 bases and J 1 base, leaving 12 bases between the germline ends. The CDR3 contains 14 residues. The DNA of the CDR3 is TGTGCCAGTAGCCGAGTGGGACAGAACACTGAAGCTTTCTTT. It codes for CASSRVGQNTEAFF.

V usage is TRBV18 and J usage is TRBJ2-7, with 9 bases aligning to TRBD2. The CDR3 runs to 14 residues. The V gene's germline CDR1 is KGHSH and CDR2 LQKENI. V trimming: 2 bases; J trimming: 6 bases; junction bases outside the gene matches: 5. The CDR3 coding sequence is TGTGCCAGCTCACCATCTAGCGGGGCTGGCGAGCAGTACTTC. It translates to CASSPSSGAGEQYF.

The chain combines TRBV18 with TRBJ2-3, with 11 bases aligning to TRBD2. Germline-derived CDR1 and CDR2 are KGHSH and LQKENI. The trim removed 6 bases at V and 4 bases at J, leaving 9 bases unmatched. The CDR3 length is 16 residues. CDR3 loop: CASSPSSGGVADTQYF. The DNA of the CDR3 is TGTGCCAGCTCCCCCAGTAGCGGGGGGGTCGCAGATACGCAGTATTTT.

V and J are TRBV28 and TRBJ1-1; 7 positions agree with TRBD1. The CDR3 consists of 14 residues. J lost 1 base, V lost 3 bases, and 2 bases had no gene match. Germline lookup yields CDR1 MDHEN and CDR2 SYDVKM. CDR3 region: CASSLAGGNTEAFF. The CDR3 DNA reads TGTGCCAGCAGTTTGGCAGGGGGGAACACTGAAGCTTTCTTT.

The CDR3, as DNA: TGTGCCAGCTCACCCTCGGGGTTTGGCAATCAGCCCCAGCATTTT. Its protein product is CASSPSGFGNQPQHF. The rearrangement joins TRBV18 to TRBJ1-5, with D uncertain. The CDR3 length is 15 residues. Per germline, CDR1 KGHSH and CDR2 LQKENI. Trimming removed 3 bases at V and 2 bases at J, with 11 bases between.

The J gene is TRBJ1-4, the V gene TRBV19, with D unclear. This CDR3 spans 17 amino acids. Germline-derived CDR1 and CDR2 are LNHDA and SQIVND (reference sequence). V shed 4 bases and J shed 0 bases, with 15 bases lying between them. CDR3 nucleotide sequence: TGTGCCAGTAGTACCGACGGGAGGGAGACAACTAATGAAAAACTGTTTTTT. It yields the protein CASSTDGRETTNEKLFF.